The 24 T cell receptor beta chains given below trace back to one sample, sequenced in a study of cytomegalovirus exposure and HLA in healthy donors. TCRdb's table, derived via immunoSEQ multiplex PCR, lists solely in-frame clones and lacks some. This table holds 90,000 or so clones, roughly 85% found once. Input material: PBMCs. The receptor set was obtained from a man aged 18 to 35 in good health and CMV-seropositive.

This clone was counted a single time. The chain carries TRBV6-6 and TRBJ2-1, with 9 nucleotides matching TRBD1. The V gene end was trimmed by 6 bases and the J gene end by 7 bases; junction bases not matched to a gene: 7. CDR1 and CDR2 from the germline V gene are MNHNY and SVGAGI (reference sequence). The CDR3 is 14 residues long. CDR3 sequence reads: CASSHVDRGNEQFF. CDR3 coding DNA: TGTGCCAGCAGCCACGTGGACAGGGGTAATGAGCAGTTCTTC.

This clone was observed once. The chain is built from TRBV14 and TRBJ1-5; TRBD1 matches 9 bases. The CDR3 consists of 21 residues. J gave up 4 bases and V 0 bases, and 19 bases lay outside the gene matches. CDR1 is SGHDN and CDR2 is FVKESK in the germline V gene. The CDR3 spells CASSQDLGGEGQGIINQPQHF. The CDR3 region has the DNA TGTGCCAGCAGCCAAGATCTCGGAGGGGAAGGACAGGGGATCATTAATCAGCCCCAGCATTTT.

This sequence joins TRBV28 and TRBJ2-1; 9 bases line up with TRBD2. The CDR3 contains 14 residues. J lost 8 bases, V lost 6 bases, and 8 bases had no gene match. CDR1 and CDR2 from the germline V gene are MDHEN and SYDVKM. The CDR3 nucleotides are TGTGCCAGCAGCTCGGGACTAGCTAGGTATGAGCAGTTCTTC. Translation gives CASSSGLARYEQFF.

The sample holds a few counts of this clone. This chain links TRBV6-5 with TRBJ2-7; no clear D gene. The CDR3 runs to 14 residues. The V gene's germline CDR1 is MNHEY and CDR2 SVGAGI. The ends were cut back, 2 bases at V and 5 bases at J, with 13 bases in the middle. The CDR3 region has the DNA TGTGCCAGCAGTTACCAGCGTCAGAGCCACGAGCAGTACTTC. This translates into CASSYQRQSHEQYF.

The V call is TRBV11-3, the J call TRBJ1-1; D not certain. Trimming removed 6 bases at V and 4 bases at J, with 12 bases between. Germline CDR1 and CDR2: SGHNT and YENEEA. The CDR3 is made up of 13 amino acids. CDR3 sequence reads: CASRDWEGTEAFF. CDR3 nucleotides: TGTGCCAGCAGGGACTGGGAGGGCACTGAAGCTTTCTTT.

The chain has TRBV12-1 and TRBJ2-7; TRBD2, the table's D call, lacks a check against the DNA. TRBV12-1 is classified as a pseudogene. The CDR3 length is 18 residues. CDR3 coding DNA: TGTGCCAGCAGCAAACGACTAGCGGGACCCTCAAGAGTGGTCGAGCAGTACGTC. Its translation is CASSKRLAGPSRVVEQYV.

The genes are TRBV29-1 and TRBJ2-5, with 7 bases fitting TRBD1. Trimming took 7 bases from V and 1 from J; bases not matched to a gene: 6. Germline V CDR1 and CDR2: SQVTM, ANQGSEA. CDR3 length: 13 amino acids. In DNA form, the CDR3 reads TGCAGCGCGATTAGGGACAGCCAAGAGACCCAGTACTTC. It codes for CSAIRDSQETQYF. The full variable domain, its missing parts supplied by reference TRBV29-1 and TRBJ2-5, is SAVISQKPSRDICQRGTSLTIQCQVDSQVTMMFWYRQQPGQSLTLIATANQGSEATYESGFVIDKFPISRPNLTFSTLTVSNMSPEDSSIYLCSAIRDSQETQYFGPGTRLLVL.

V and J are TRBV5-1 and TRBJ2-2; no clear D. CDR1 is SGHRS, CDR2 YFSETQ, per germline. CDR3 size: 12 residues. The V end was cut by 4 bases, the J end by 5 bases, with 6 bases between. The CDR3 loop reads CASSVLTGELFF. For the CDR3, the DNA is TGCGCCAGCAGCGTTCTAACCGGGGAGCTGTTTTTT.

This chain joins TRBV18 and TRBJ2-2; D is perhaps TRBD2 (5 bases). CDR3 size: 15 residues. From germline, CDR1 is KGHSH and CDR2 LQKENI. The V end was cut by 5 bases, the J end by 4 bases, with 14 bases between. In DNA, the CDR3 is TGTGCCAGCTCAGCGAACAGTCGGGGCACCGGGGAGCTGTTTTTT. The encoded protein is CASSANSRGTGELFF.

The gene calls are TRBV28 and TRBJ2-1; 11 positions agree with TRBD2. The germline CDR1 and CDR2 sequences are MDHEN and SYDVKM. Trimming cost V 10 bases and J 6 bases; bases outside gene matches: 2. This CDR3 region has 12 residues. The CDR3 loop is CATGTSGNEQFF. CDR3 coding DNA: TGTGCCACCGGGACTAGCGGCAATGAGCAGTTCTTC.

This clone occurred many times. J is TRBJ2-4 and V is TRBV6-1; TRBD1 matches at 10 bases. The germline gives CDR1 MNHNS, CDR2 SASEGT. V gave up 5 bases and J gave up 7 bases; unmatched junction bases: 8. This CDR3 contains 15 residues. CDR3 region: CASSTQTGGANIQYF. CDR3 nucleotides: TGTGCCAGCAGTACCCAGACAGGGGGCGCTAACATTCAGTACTTC.

The V and J genes are TRBV9 and TRBJ2-5; D unclear. Germline-derived CDR1 and CDR2 are SGDLS and YYNGEE. Between the trimmed V and J ends, which lost 3 bases and 2 bases, there was a span of 8 bases. This CDR3 has 13 amino acids. CDR3 residues: CASSEQVQETQYF. DNA of the CDR3: TGTGCCAGCAGCGAACAAGTTCAAGAGACCCAGTACTTC.

V gene TRBV30 combines with J gene TRBJ2-1; a weak D match, TRBD2 (5 bases). Germline V lookup: CDR1 GTSNPN, CDR2 SVGIG (reference sequence). The CDR3 contains 14 residues. With 2 bases removed from V and 3 bases from J, the gap between germline ends came to 11 bases. DNA for the CDR3: TGTGCCTGGAGTAGGCAGCGGAGCTACAATGAGCAGTTCTTC. Translation: CAWSRQRSYNEQFF.

The chain recombines TRBV13 with TRBJ1-1; tentative D call: TRBD1 (5 bases). The CDR3 runs 17 residues. Between the trimmed V and J ends, which lost 0 bases and 0 bases, there was a span of 14 bases. Germline CDR1 reads PRHDT; CDR2 reads FYEKMQ (reference sequence). In DNA, the CDR3 is TGTGCCAGCAGCTTAGGGGGGACTTTGGGATTGAACACTGAAGCTTTCTTT. It specifies CASSLGGTLGLNTEAFF. The variable domain in full, completed from reference TRBV13 and TRBJ1-1, reads AAGVIQSPRHLIKEKRETATLKCYPIPRHDTVYWYQQGPGQDPQFLISFYEKMQSDKGSIPDRFSAQQFSDYHSELNMSSLELGDSALYFCASSLGGTLGLNTEAFFGQGTRLTVV.

The rearrangement links TRBV9 to TRBJ1-3; possible D gene TRBD1, 5 bases. Per the germline V gene, CDR1 is SGDLS and CDR2 is YYNGEE. The CDR3 is made up of 15 amino acids. V was cut by 4 bases and J by 4 bases, with 15 bases left in between. Here the CDR3 reads CASSPTWGFGNTIYF. The CDR3 DNA reads as TGTGCCAGCAGCCCAACATGGGGCTTCGGAAACACCATATATTTT.

The chain uses TRBV11-2 and TRBJ1-5; D may be TRBD1 (5 bases). The CDR3 length is 13 residues. Per the germline V gene, CDR1 is SGHAT and CDR2 is FQNNGV. The V end lost 1 base, the J end lost 7 bases, and 8 bases lay between the germline ends. Written as DNA, the CDR3 is TGTGCCAGCAGCTTAGGGAGGGGACAGCCCCAGCATTTT. Protein sequence: CASSLGRGQPQHF.

This chain connects TRBV29-1 to TRBJ1-4, with D perhaps TRBD1 (5 bases). This CDR3 is built from 16 residues. CDR1 is SQVTM, CDR2 ANQGSEA, per germline. The ends were cut back, 0 bases at V and 1 base at J, with 12 bases in the middle. In nucleotides, the CDR3 is TGCAGCGTTGAAGATGCCAGGGCGGTAACTAATGAAAAACTGTTTTTT. Protein product: CSVEDARAVTNEKLFF.

This clone was detected only a few times. V usage is TRBV30 and J usage is TRBJ2-3; 8 bases map to TRBD2. After removal of 3 bases from V and 0 bases from J, the junction contained 8 bases not matched to a gene. There are 16 residues in the CDR3. Per germline, CDR1 GTSNPN and CDR2 SVGIG (reference sequence). The DNA for the CDR3 is TGTGCCTGGAGCAGGAGGGCGGGAGGAAGCACAGATACGCAGTATTTT. Amino acid sequence: CAWSRRAGGSTDTQYF.

The chain carries TRBV27 and TRBJ1-5; 8 nucleotides line up with TRBD1. Trimming removed 5 bases from V and 9 bases from J; junction bases left unmatched: 6. Germline CDR1 MNHEY, CDR2 SMNVEV (reference sequence). The CDR3 runs to 13 residues. CDR3 sequence reads: CASSKPGGGPQHF. The CDR3 nucleotides read TGTGCCAGCAGTAAACCAGGGGGCGGGCCCCAGCATTTT.

This chain uses TRBV19 with TRBJ1-5; 7 bases align to TRBD1. Trimming took 7 bases from V and 0 from J; bases not matched to a gene: 9. Germline V lookup: CDR1 LNHDA, CDR2 SQIVND (reference sequence). There are 16 residues in the CDR3. The chain's CDR3 is CASTPQGGNSNQPQHF. The CDR3, as DNA: TGTGCCAGTACCCCGCAGGGGGGCAATAGCAATCAGCCCCAGCATTTT.

The chain carries TRBV7-9 and TRBJ1-2; maybe TRBD1 (5 bases). Per the germline V gene, CDR1 is SEHNR and CDR2 is FQNEAQ (reference sequence). This CDR3 region has 15 residues. Trimming left V 2 bases short and J 0 bases short, with 10 bases between. The CDR3 DNA reads TGTGCCAGCAGCTTATTCAGGGCAACTAACTATGGCTACACCTTC. This encodes CASSLFRATNYGYTF.

This rearrangement joins TRBV27 to TRBJ2-7; 8 bases match TRBD1. The CDR3 loop spans 15 amino acids. In germline, CDR1 is MNHEY, CDR2 SMNVEV (reference sequence). V shed 3 bases and J 3 bases; nucleotides not matched to a gene: 7. CDR3 amino acids: CASSLGTGLNYEQYF. As DNA, the CDR3 is TGTGCCAGCAGTTTGGGGACAGGACTTAACTACGAGCAGTACTTC.

V gene TRBV29-1 combines with J gene TRBJ2-3, with 8 bases aligning to TRBD1. Trimming removed 6 bases from V and 4 bases from J; junction bases left unmatched: 9. This CDR3 comprises 14 residues. Germline V gene sequence: CDR1 SQVTM, CDR2 ANQGSEA. CDR3 in DNA: TGCAGCGTCGCTACCGGGACAGGCGCAGATACGCAGTATTTT. It specifies CSVATGTGADTQYF.

DNA of the CDR3: TGTGCCAGCAGCCAAGGAGCGGGAGGTCTCTACAATGAGCAGTTCTTC. Translated: CASSQGAGGLYNEQFF. V usage is TRBV5-4 and J usage is TRBJ2-1; 9 nucleotides agree with TRBD2. The CDR3 has 16 residues. Germline trimming cut 4 bases from V and 3 bases from J; bases unmatched to any gene: 8. Germline V CDR1 and CDR2: SGHNT, YYREEE (reference sequence).